Listed below are T cell receptor beta chains from one sample, sequenced in a study of blood T cell repertoires in COVID-19. Method: immunoSEQ multiplex PCR; TCRdb's copy keeps in-frame clones and lacks some. The top ten hold about 9.1% of the sample, which has approximately 250,000 clones, approximately 85% seen once. The specimen was PBMCs or T cells enriched from blood (not recorded which). Source of these receptors: a woman between 50 and 59 years old with acute COVID-19. CDR3s include the opening cysteine and the closing phenylalanine or tryptophan. The D gene is left open where the match is weak.

v_gene	len	d_gene	j_gene	CDR3aa	CDR3nt
TRBV7-2	14	TRBD2	TRBJ2-1	CASSLSRGGNEQFF	TGTGCCAGCAGCTTATCACGGGGGGGTAATGAGCAGTTCTTC
TRBV5-4	17	-	TRBJ1-2	CASSSRGLDRDHYGYTF	TGTGCCAGCAGCTCCCGGGGGTTGGATAGGGATCACTATGGCTACACCTTC
TRBV3-1/TRBV3-2	15	-	TRBJ1-1	CASSPEGVGNTEAFF	TGTGCCAGCAGCCCCGAGGGGGTTGGGAACACTGAAGCTTTCTTT
TRBV5-4	12	-	TRBJ1-5	CASSITGGPQHF	TGTGCCAGCAGCATAACAGGCGGGCCCCAGCATTTT
TRBV7-2	13	TRBD1	TRBJ2-5	CASSTGQEETQYF	TGTGCCAGCAGCACCGGACAGGAAGAGACCCAGTACTTC
TRBV5-4	16	-	TRBJ2-2	CASSFKGDGDTGELFF	TGTGCCAGCAGCTTCAAGGGGGATGGGGATACCGGGGAGCTGTTTTTT
TRBV5-1	15	-	TRBJ1-1	CASSQGLVVNTEAFF	TGCGCCAGCAGCCAGGGGCTGGTGGTGAACACTGAAGCTTTCTTT
TRBV16	16	-	TRBJ1-6	CASSQSLGQMNSPLHF	TGTGCCAGCAGCCAATCGTTGGGCCAGATGAATTCACCCCTCCACTTT
TRBV3-1/TRBV3-2	15	-	TRBJ1-5	CASSQDAGINQPQHF	TGTGCCAGCAGCCAAGATGCAGGGATCAATCAGCCCCAGCATTTT
TRBV6-1	18	-	TRBJ2-6	CASSEAAGLSFGANVLTF	TGTGCCAGCAGTGAAGCGGCAGGGTTAAGCTTTGGGGCCAACGTCCTGACTTTC
TRBV9	16	-	TRBJ2-2	CASSVAPGGLTGELFF	TGTGCCAGCAGCGTGGCCCCAGGGGGACTTACCGGGGAGCTGTTTTTT
TRBV15	16	TRBD1	TRBJ2-1	CATSRGGQGSYNEQFF	TGTGCCACCAGCAGAGGGGGACAGGGCTCCTACAATGAGCAGTTCTTC
TRBV7-6	17	-	TRBJ1-6	CASSWFTGDSYNSPLHF	TGTGCCAGCAGCTGGTTTACAGGAGACTCCTATAATTCACCCCTCCACTTT
TRBV7-3	18	TRBD2	TRBJ2-3	CASSPPGLAGGPTDTQYF	TGTGCCAGCAGCCCTCCGGGACTAGCGGGGGGGCCCACAGATACGCAGTATTTT